These 5 T cell receptor beta chains came from one sample sequenced in a study of cytomegalovirus exposure and HLA in healthy donors. It was with 60 Vbeta and 13 Jbeta primers that the PCR ran. The protocol was immunoSEQ multiplex PCR, while the TCRdb copy is restricted to in-frame clones and leaves out a portion. This table holds 90,000 to 140,000 clones, about 81% found once. Sequenced sample: PBMCs. The receptors derive from a man aged 30 to 45 in good health and CMV-seronegative.

The table lists this clone with a few counts. The chain recombines TRBV10-3 with TRBJ1-2; D gene ambiguous. The V and J ends lost 0 bases and 0 bases respectively, with 14 bases between them. Germline assignment: CDR1 ENHRY and CDR2 SYGVKD. This CDR3 has 17 amino acids. This CDR3 reads CAISESEGKGANYGYTF. The CDR3 bases are TGTGCCATCAGTGAGTCTGAGGGTAAAGGAGCTAACTATGGCTACACCTTC.

This clone was observed once. The chain carries TRBV10-2 and TRBJ1-5; D not resolved. The germline CDR1 and CDR2 sequences are WSHSY and SAAADI. This CDR3 has 15 residues. Trimming pared 3 bases from V and 1 base from J, leaving 10 bases between. As DNA, the CDR3 is TGCGCCAGCAGTGAATGGCGGCAGAGCAATCAGCCCCAGCATTTT. Its protein product is CASSEWRQSNQPQHF.

The CDR3 loop is CASRRQDVGNTEAFF. The DNA of the CDR3 is TGTGCCAGCCGACGACAGGACGTCGGGAACACTGAAGCTTTCTTT. The genes are TRBV7-6 and TRBJ1-1; D possibly corresponds to TRBD1 (6 bases). This CDR3 is built from 15 residues. Deletions cut 8 bases from V and 1 base from J, with 17 bases between. Germline CDR1 SGHVS, CDR2 FNYEAQ. Full variable domain (remainder filled in from reference TRBV7-6 and TRBJ1-1): GAGVSQSPRYKVTKRGQDVALRCDPISGHVSLYWYRQALGQGPEFLTYFNYEAQQDKSGLPNDRFSAERPEGSISTLTIQRTEQRDSAMYRCASRRQDVGNTEAFFGQGTRLTVV.

J is TRBJ2-1 and V is TRBV4-1; 15 nucleotides line up with TRBD2. The CDR3 sequence is 18 residues long. CDR1 and CDR2 (germline): MGHRA, YSYEKL. The V segment lost 4 bases and the J segment 4 bases; nucleotides outside the gene matches: 8. CDR3 sequence: CASSPGLAGGQLYNEQFF. Here the CDR3 DNA reads TGCGCCAGCAGCCCGGGACTAGCGGGAGGACAACTTTACAATGAGCAGTTCTTC.

V gene TRBV9 combines with J gene TRBJ1-6, with D possibly being TRBD1 (6 bases). The CDR3 spans 17 residues. Germline V gene sequence: CDR1 SGDLS, CDR2 YYNGEE. V was pared by 1 base and J by 2 bases, with 13 bases between. The CDR3 nucleotides read TGTGCCAGCAGCGTAACGGGGGGCGCCACCTATAATTCACCCCTCCACTTT. This codes for CASSVTGGATYNSPLHF.